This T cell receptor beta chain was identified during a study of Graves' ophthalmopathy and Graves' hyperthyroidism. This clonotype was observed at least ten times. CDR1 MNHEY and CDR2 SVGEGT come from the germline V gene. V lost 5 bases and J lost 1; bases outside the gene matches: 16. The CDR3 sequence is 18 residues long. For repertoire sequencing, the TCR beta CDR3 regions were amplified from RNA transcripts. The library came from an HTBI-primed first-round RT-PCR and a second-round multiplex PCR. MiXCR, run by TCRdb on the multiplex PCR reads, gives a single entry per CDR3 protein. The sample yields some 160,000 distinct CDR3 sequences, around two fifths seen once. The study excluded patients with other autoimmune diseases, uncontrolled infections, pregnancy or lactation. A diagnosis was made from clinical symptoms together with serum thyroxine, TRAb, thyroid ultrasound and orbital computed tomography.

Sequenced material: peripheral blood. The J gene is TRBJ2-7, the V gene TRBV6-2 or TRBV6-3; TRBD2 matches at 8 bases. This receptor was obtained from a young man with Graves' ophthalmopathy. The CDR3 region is CASSPLFLSGTSSYEQYF. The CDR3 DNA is TGTGCCAGCAGTCCATTATTCCTTAGCGGGACCTCATCCTACGAGCAGTACTTC.